These T cell receptor beta chains were read from a single sample in a study of cytomegalovirus exposure and HLA in healthy donors. Clones were read by immunoSEQ multiplex PCR, and TCRdb kept only the in-frame ones, dropping some. The top ten hold around 0.85% of the sample, which has 100,000 or so clones, just under 95% seen once. The sequencing input was PBMCs. Every receptor here comes from a woman younger than 35 in good health and CMV-seronegative. The CDR3 runs from the conserved cysteine through the conserved F or W. D genes are given only for firm matches. Clone size is shown for a subset of rows, as once, few, many or a class of expanded clone.

J gene: TRBJ2-3
clone size: -
D gene: -
V gene: TRBV9
CDR3 DNA: TGTGCCAGCTCCTCAGGTGTTGCAGGGAGCACAGATACGCAGTATTTT
CDR3 protein: CASSSGVAGSTDTQYF

J gene: TRBJ2-7
clone size: -
D gene: TRBD1
V gene: TRBV18
CDR3 DNA: TGTGCCAGCTCACTGTCAAGGGGGCTGTACGAGCAGTACTTC
CDR3 protein: CASSLSRGLYEQYF

J gene: TRBJ2-2
clone size: -
D gene: TRBD2
V gene: TRBV10-3
CDR3 DNA: TGTGCCATCAGCTCGGGACTAGCGACGACCGGGGAGCTGTTTTTT
CDR3 protein: CAISSGLATTGELFF

J gene: TRBJ2-7
clone size: -
D gene: -
V gene: TRBV19
CDR3 DNA: TGTGCCAGTAGTATTGGAATAACGACTCTGTACTTC
CDR3 protein: CASSIGITTLYF

J gene: TRBJ2-3
clone size: -
D gene: -
V gene: TRBV5-6
CDR3 DNA: TGTGCCAGCAGCTTGGCCGGGGATACGCAGTATTTT
CDR3 protein: CASSLAGDTQYF

J gene: TRBJ2-5
clone size: -
D gene: -
V gene: TRBV5-1
CDR3 DNA: TGCGCCAGCAGCTTGCAGGGGAGCGGCCAAGAGACCCAGTACTTC
CDR3 protein: CASSLQGSGQETQYF

J gene: TRBJ2-1
clone size: -
D gene: -
V gene: TRBV27
CDR3 DNA: TGTGCCAGCAGTAAACCGACGGCTAGCATCTACAATGAGCAGTTCTTC
CDR3 protein: CASSKPTASIYNEQFF

J gene: TRBJ2-2
clone size: -
D gene: TRBD2
V gene: TRBV2
CDR3 DNA: TGTGCCAGCAGTCCCGGGGCTAGCGGGAGTTTAAGGCCCGGGGAGCTGTTTTTT
CDR3 protein: CASSPGASGSLRPGELFF

J gene: TRBJ1-2
clone size: -
D gene: TRBD1
V gene: TRBV30
CDR3 DNA: TGTGCCTTGGACAGGGGAGGCTATGGCTACACCTTC
CDR3 protein: CALDRGGYGYTF

J gene: TRBJ1-1
clone size: -
D gene: -
V gene: TRBV19
CDR3 DNA: TGTGCCAGTAGCCTCCCGTCGTCGAGAGCTTTCTTT
CDR3 protein: CASSLPSSRAFF

J gene: TRBJ2-5
clone size: -
D gene: TRBD2
V gene: TRBV27
CDR3 DNA: TGTGCCAGCAGTCGTAGCGGGAGTGAGACCCAGTACTTC
CDR3 protein: CASSRSGSETQYF

J gene: TRBJ2-1
clone size: -
D gene: TRBD2
V gene: TRBV6-4
CDR3 DNA: TGTGCCAGCAGCCTTAGCGGGGGGTGGCATGAGCAGTTCTTC
CDR3 protein: CASSLSGGWHEQFF

J gene: TRBJ2-1
clone size: -
D gene: -
V gene: TRBV15
CDR3 DNA: TGTGCCACGTCTTACTTGAGGGCCGAAAATGAGCAGTTCTTC
CDR3 protein: CATSYLRAENEQFF

J gene: TRBJ1-2
clone size: -
D gene: -
V gene: TRBV7-2
CDR3 DNA: TGTGCCAGCAGCTTAGGGCAGGACTATGGCTACACCTTC
CDR3 protein: CASSLGQDYGYTF

J gene: TRBJ2-7
clone size: -
D gene: TRBD1
V gene: TRBV28
CDR3 DNA: TGTGCCAGCAGCCACCAGTTTAACAGGGGGCCTTCGTACTTC
CDR3 protein: CASSHQFNRGPSYF

J gene: TRBJ2-7
clone size: -
D gene: -
V gene: TRBV6-5
CDR3 DNA: TGTGCCAGCAGTTATGGCAGGGCCTACGAGCAGTACTTC
CDR3 protein: CASSYGRAYEQYF

J gene: TRBJ1-4
clone size: -
D gene: TRBD1
V gene: TRBV5-1
CDR3 DNA: TGCGCCAGCAGCCCCCCGGACAGGGCGAACGAAAAACTGTTTTTT
CDR3 protein: CASSPPDRANEKLFF

J gene: TRBJ2-7
clone size: -
D gene: -
V gene: TRBV12-5
CDR3 DNA: TGTGCTGGCCGGCGGGGATACGAGCAGTACTTC
CDR3 protein: CAGRRGYEQYF

J gene: TRBJ1-2
clone size: once
D gene: TRBD1
V gene: TRBV4-1
CDR3 DNA: TGCGCCAGCAGCCGCCCATCGGGACAGTTTAACTATGGCTACACCTTC
CDR3 protein: CASSRPSGQFNYGYTF

J gene: TRBJ2-2
clone size: -
D gene: TRBD1
V gene: TRBV27
CDR3 DNA: TGTGCCAGCAGTTTTAGGGCAGGGGGCACCGGGGAGCTGTTTTTT
CDR3 protein: CASSFRAGGTGELFF

J gene: TRBJ2-1
clone size: -
D gene: TRBD1
V gene: TRBV5-6
CDR3 DNA: TGTGCCAGCAGTCTTTCGACAGGGGGCTCCTACAATGAGCAGTTCTTC
CDR3 protein: CASSLSTGGSYNEQFF

J gene: TRBJ1-2
clone size: -
D gene: -
V gene: TRBV6-5
CDR3 DNA: TGTGCCAGCAGTTTCAGGATCCTTGACTATGGCTACACCTTC
CDR3 protein: CASSFRILDYGYTF

J gene: TRBJ2-3
clone size: -
D gene: TRBD1
V gene: TRBV11-2
CDR3 DNA: TGTGCCAGCAGCGCCACAGGGGGCATGGAGGGCACAGATACGCAGTATTTT
CDR3 protein: CASSATGGMEGTDTQYF

J gene: TRBJ2-2
clone size: -
D gene: -
V gene: TRBV30
CDR3 DNA: TGTGCCTGGAGTGCCTCCTTCCGAGGGTACGGCACCGGGGAGCTGTTTTTT
CDR3 protein: CAWSASFRGYGTGELFF

J gene: TRBJ1-1
clone size: -
D gene: -
V gene: TRBV7-9
CDR3 DNA: TGTGCCAGCAGCCAACCCCCCGCAGGGAACACTGAAGCTTTCTTT
CDR3 protein: CASSQPPAGNTEAFF

J gene: TRBJ1-2
clone size: -
D gene: -
V gene: TRBV30
CDR3 DNA: TGTGCCTGGAACCGAAACATCCTCTGGCCTCTTGACTACACCTTC
CDR3 protein: CAWNRNILWPLDYTF

J gene: TRBJ1-1
clone size: -
D gene: TRBD1
V gene: TRBV9
CDR3 DNA: TGTGCCAGCAGCTCGAGACTCCTTCCGGGACAGGGGACAATCACTGAAGCTTTCTTT
CDR3 protein: CASSSRLLPGQGTITEAFF

J gene: TRBJ1-2
clone size: -
D gene: TRBD1
V gene: TRBV7-3
CDR3 DNA: TGTGCCAGCAGCTTAAGAGGGACAGGCGATGGCTACACCTTC
CDR3 protein: CASSLRGTGDGYTF

J gene: TRBJ1-1
clone size: -
D gene: TRBD1
V gene: TRBV19
CDR3 DNA: TGTGCCAGTAGTAAGTTGGACAGGGGATGGACTGAAGCTTTCTTT
CDR3 protein: CASSKLDRGWTEAFF

J gene: TRBJ1-1
clone size: -
D gene: -
V gene: TRBV9
CDR3 DNA: TGTGCCAGCAGCGTGGGCCAGCTGAACACTGAAGCTTTCTTT
CDR3 protein: CASSVGQLNTEAFF

J gene: TRBJ2-7
clone size: -
D gene: TRBD1
V gene: TRBV27
CDR3 DNA: TGTGCCAGCAGTTCAATCCTCACGGGACAGGGGGACGAGCAGTACTTC
CDR3 protein: CASSSILTGQGDEQYF

J gene: TRBJ1-2
clone size: -
D gene: TRBD1
V gene: TRBV25-1
CDR3 DNA: TGTGCCAGCAGTGAGGGACAGGGATTATCCGACTATGGCTACACCTTC
CDR3 protein: CASSEGQGLSDYGYTF

J gene: TRBJ2-5
clone size: -
D gene: -
V gene: TRBV6-1
CDR3 DNA: TGTGCCAGCAGTGCCGTCAATACAGGGTTTAACCAAGAGACCCAGTACTTC
CDR3 protein: CASSAVNTGFNQETQYF

J gene: TRBJ1-2
clone size: -
D gene: TRBD1
V gene: TRBV27
CDR3 DNA: TGTGCCAGCAGAGGGGGGGGACAGGTCAACTATGGCTACACCTTC
CDR3 protein: CASRGGGQVNYGYTF

J gene: TRBJ1-1
clone size: few
D gene: -
V gene: TRBV9
CDR3 DNA: TGTGCCAGCAGCTCCCAGATGAACACTGAAGCTTTCTTT
CDR3 protein: CASSSQMNTEAFF

J gene: TRBJ2-7
clone size: -
D gene: -
V gene: TRBV5-5
CDR3 DNA: TGTGCCAGCAGCTTGGGACAGGTGTCCTACGAGCAGTACTTC
CDR3 protein: CASSLGQVSYEQYF

J gene: TRBJ1-1
clone size: -
D gene: TRBD1
V gene: TRBV7-8
CDR3 DNA: TGTGCCAGCAGCTCGCAGGGGGCCAGGATGGTCACTGAAGCTTTCTTT
CDR3 protein: CASSSQGARMVTEAFF

J gene: TRBJ2-2
clone size: -
D gene: TRBD2
V gene: TRBV7-9
CDR3 DNA: TGTGCCAGCACCCCCGCCAGGGACTATAACACCGGGGAGCTGTTTTTT
CDR3 protein: CASTPARDYNTGELFF

J gene: TRBJ2-7
clone size: once
D gene: -
V gene: TRBV4-3
CDR3 DNA: TGCGCCAGCAGCCAAGATCGCAGGAACTCCTACGAGCAGTACTTC
CDR3 protein: CASSQDRRNSYEQYF

J gene: TRBJ1-1
clone size: -
D gene: TRBD1
V gene: TRBV5-1
CDR3 DNA: TGCGCCAGCAGCGCTGACAGGGGGTCGATGAACACTGAAGCTTTCTTT
CDR3 protein: CASSADRGSMNTEAFF